This is a list of T cell receptor beta chains from one sample in a study of shared clonotypes between healthy human individuals. Clones were sequenced by immunoSEQ multiplex PCR, and TCRdb holds only the in-frame ones, with some missing. The sample yields hundreds of thousands of clones, roughly 94% seen once. The sequencing input was naive CD8+ T cells sorted from blood. These receptors were collected from a man between 25 and 39 years old in good health. CDR3s include the opening cysteine and the closing phenylalanine or tryptophan. A D gene is named only where the DNA matches it firmly.

J gene	D gene	V gene	CDR3 protein
TRBJ2-7	TRBD2	TRBV2	CASRGGPYEQYF
TRBJ2-7	-	TRBV7-9	CASSSIDSGYEQYF
TRBJ2-7	TRBD2	TRBV7-8	CASSLEAGRAYEQYF
TRBJ2-7	TRBD2	TRBV11-2	CASWGLAGGAYEQYF
TRBJ2-1	-	TRBV14	CASSQGRGSYNEQFF
TRBJ1-5	TRBD1	TRBV27	CASSPTGVFSQPQHF
TRBJ2-5	TRBD2	TRBV4-1	CASSQEEGTSGMDKTQYF
TRBJ1-1	-	TRBV28	CASSPSSWMNTEAFF
TRBJ2-2	-	TRBV7-8	CASSSGTGELFF
TRBJ1-4	TRBD1	TRBV15	CATSPTTGDGSEKLFF
TRBJ2-7	TRBD2	TRBV27	CASSLFGGRVYEQYF
TRBJ2-7	TRBD1	TRBV7-9	CASSSGTGGAYEQYF
TRBJ2-7	-	TRBV28	CASSLIRSGTDSYEQYF
TRBJ1-2	-	TRBV14	CASSQWETRGYTF
TRBJ2-1	-	TRBV6-7	CASRLRVNLYNEQFF
TRBJ2-7	-	TRBV19	CATRTQQYEQYF
TRBJ2-7	-	TRBV6-5	CASSYRYEQYF
TRBJ2-2	TRBD1	TRBV5-6	CASSEDRDGPRGELFF
TRBJ1-2	TRBD1	TRBV10-3	CAISDPGGNYGYTF
TRBJ1-2	-	TRBV5-4	CASTGNYGYTF
TRBJ2-7	TRBD2	TRBV19	CASSVYGGGAPGYEQYF
TRBJ2-1	-	TRBV19	CASSTSGFRYNEQFF
TRBJ1-1	-	TRBV2	CASSVISRSVNTEAFF
TRBJ1-1	-	TRBV7-8	CASSFFGGDSLSEAFF
TRBJ2-3	-	TRBV11-2	CASSLELGTEGITDTQYF
TRBJ2-1	-	TRBV29-1	CSVVQGPSSYNEQFF
TRBJ2-7	-	TRBV4-3	CASSQGPEQGPYEQYF
TRBJ2-2	-	TRBV7-9	CASFDPREQANTGELFF
TRBJ1-5	-	TRBV7-9	CASSPTGGVQPQHF
TRBJ2-7	-	TRBV5-1	CASSFATAYEQYF
TRBJ2-1	TRBD2	TRBV7-6	CASSRPKGLAGTNNEQFF
TRBJ2-1	TRBD2	TRBV15	CATTPRPGTSPYNEQFF
TRBJ1-5	-	TRBV7-8	CASSRAGGNQPQHF
TRBJ2-7	-	TRBV10-1	CASSEAGGEQYF
TRBJ2-7	TRBD1	TRBV5-1	CASSLGQGLPSYEQYF
TRBJ2-7	-	TRBV5-1	CASSLRSSYEQYF
TRBJ2-7	TRBD2	TRBV5-6	CASSLGFSGEDSYEQYF
TRBJ2-3	-	TRBV27	CASSHGADTQYF
TRBJ1-5	-	TRBV7-9	CASSLAYGLQPQHF
TRBJ2-3	TRBD2	TRBV2	CASPATSGSMDTQYF
TRBJ2-1	TRBD2	TRBV6-5	CASSYSGGSGNEQFF
TRBJ2-1	TRBD2	TRBV29-1	CSVEETSGGGNEQFF
TRBJ2-7	-	TRBV28	CASSFGGSVSYEQYF
TRBJ2-1	-	TRBV7-9	CASSLGTGIYNEQFF
TRBJ2-5	TRBD1	TRBV11-2	CASRKSGQAAGAQYF
TRBJ2-7	-	TRBV4-3	CASSHSWTEPSYEQYF
TRBJ2-1	-	TRBV28	CASKELSSYNEQFF
TRBJ1-3	-	TRBV9	CASSVGLGLSGNTIYF
TRBJ2-3	-	TRBV13	CASSPGLFSESDTQYF
TRBJ2-7	-	TRBV7-2	CASSYPGETYEQYF
TRBJ2-2	TRBD2	TRBV7-8	CASSLERGAGTGELFF
TRBJ2-1	-	TRBV7-8	CASSLVGPMNEQFF
TRBJ2-1	TRBD2	TRBV5-4	CASSGGLAGLSNEQFF
TRBJ1-2	TRBD1	TRBV6-1	CASSSRQGAGYTF
TRBJ2-1	TRBD2	TRBV9	CASSVAFRTSVEGNEQFF
TRBJ2-1	-	TRBV4-1	CASSQYSGGYEQFF
TRBJ2-7	TRBD1	TRBV27	CASGSTGGSYEQYF
TRBJ1-4	-	TRBV16	CASSRKHSTNEKLFF